The present entry profiles one TCR beta chain with its context. This entry comes from a study of blood T cell repertoires in COVID-19. Whole-study context: Both acute and convalescent COVID-19 samples were obtained from the United States, Italy and Spain. PBMCs, B-cell-depleted T cells, or T cells were the source of the cDNA or gDNA that made up the material.

The germline V gene has CDR1 MNHEY and CDR2 SMNVEV (reference sequence). Deletions cut 2 bases from V and 3 bases from J, with 8 bases between. CDR3 length: 14 amino acids. Original analysis: Estimates of nucleated cell counts were drawn from the amplification of reference gene primers. TCRdb's table, derived via immunoSEQ multiplex PCR, lists solely in-frame clones and lacks some. The V and J calls and clone size were taken over from that table, and D and trimming were inferred from the DNA. The data show around 300,000 clones, around 87% seen once. This receptor was obtained from a woman in her 30s who had recovered from COVID-19. The rearrangement uses TRBV27 and TRBJ1-5, with unresolved D. Sequenced sample: peripheral blood. The CDR3: CASSLAGYNQPQHF. CDR3 coding DNA: TGTGCCAGCAGTTTAGCCGGTTACAATCAGCCCCAGCATTTT.